Each of the 25 T cell receptor beta chains below was sequenced from the same sample in a study of T cells in localized non-small cell lung cancer. The protocol was immunoSEQ multiplex PCR, while the TCRdb copy is restricted to in-frame clones and leaves out a portion. The repertoire holds roughly 34,000 clones, around 86% seen once, with roughly 4.2% in the top ten. The sample in question was peripheral blood, obtained before any cancer treatment. The receptors were sampled from a male donor at least 60 years old with stage III lung adenocarcinoma.

The V call is TRBV18, the J call TRBJ2-1, with 10 nucleotides matching TRBD2. The CDR3 runs 15 residues. V lost 8 bases and J lost 7; bases outside the gene matches: 11. The V gene's germline CDR1 is KGHSH and CDR2 LQKENI. CDR3 in DNA: TGTGCCAGCACTACGCAAGCGGGGGGGTGGAATGAGCAGTTCTTC. This sequence encodes CASTTQAGGWNEQFF.

A single count supports this clone. The chain combines TRBV10-3 with TRBJ2-7; 9 nucleotides line up with TRBD2. Germline values: CDR1 ENHRY, CDR2 SYGVKD. V was clipped by 2 bases and J by 0 bases; unmatched bases: 5. This CDR3 region has 16 residues. CDR3 sequence: CAISEGSGRISYEQYF. The DNA of the CDR3 is TGTGCCATCAGTGAGGGTAGCGGGAGAATCTCCTACGAGCAGTACTTC.

This chain uses TRBV18 with TRBJ1-3; D not certain. The CDR3 contains 15 residues. Looked up from germline, CDR1 is KGHSH and CDR2 is LQKENI. V was cut by 3 bases and J by 0 bases, with 9 bases left in between. The CDR3 sequence is CASSPGGSSGNTIYF. CDR3 in DNA: TGTGCCAGCTCACCCGGAGGGAGCTCTGGAAACACCATATATTTT.

This clone is classed as medium-sized. The DNA for the CDR3 is TGTGCCAGCAGTTACTCACTCGACAGCTCCTACGAGCAGTACTTC. Translating gives CASSYSLDSSYEQYF. The chain employs TRBV6-5 and TRBJ2-7; weak D call: TRBD1 (5 bases). V shed 0 bases and J shed 0 bases, with 9 bases lying between them. Germline loops: CDR1 MNHEY, CDR2 SVGAGI. This CDR3 region has 15 residues.

The chain recombines TRBV2 with TRBJ2-5; 7 positions match TRBD1. The CDR3 has 17 residues. Germline values: CDR1 SNHLY, CDR2 FYNNEI. The junction had 16 bases not matched to a gene; V was cut back by 7 bases and J by 2 bases. Here the CDR3 DNA reads TGTGCCAGCACCCTACTAGGCTCCGGGACAGCTCAAGAGACCCAGTACTTC. Residues: CASTLLGSGTAQETQYF.

The gene calls are TRBV9 and TRBJ2-7; D might be TRBD1 (7 bases). CDR1 SGDLS and CDR2 YYNGEE come from the germline V gene. V lost 3 bases and J lost 4, with 29 bases in between. CDR3 length: 19 amino acids. The CDR3 nucleotides read TGTGCCAGCAGCGCCCGACAGGGTGGAGGGGGCCACGCGCAATACGAGCAGTACTTC. This gives the protein CASSARQGGGGHAQYEQYF.

The chain has TRBV6-5 and TRBJ1-5, with 9 bases fitting TRBD1. Germline loops: CDR1 MNHEY, CDR2 SVGAGI. V was pared by 2 bases and J by 5 bases, with 1 base of the junction left unmatched. The CDR3 loop spans 14 amino acids. CDR3 DNA sequence: TGTGCCAGCAGTTACGGGACAGGGTATCAGCCCCAGCATTTT. Its protein is CASSYGTGYQPQHF.

This clone has a single count. The chain carries TRBV19 and TRBJ1-4; TRBD1 is a possible D gene (5 bases). Per the germline V gene, CDR1 is LNHDA and CDR2 is SQIVND (reference sequence). V was shortened by 6 bases and J by 7 bases, with 18 bases between the two germline ends. CDR3 size: 15 residues. CDR3 loop: CASRKRGLLTEKLFF. The DNA for the CDR3 is TGTGCCAGTAGGAAAAGGGGTCTTTTGACTGAAAAACTGTTTTTT.

The CDR3 loop is CASSYSPGTGGGYTF. In nucleotides, the CDR3 is TGTGCCAGCAGTTACAGCCCAGGGACGGGCGGTGGCTACACCTTC. The chain couples TRBV6-6 to TRBJ1-2, with D possibly being TRBD1 (5 bases). Germline V CDR1 and CDR2: MNHNY, SVGAGI (reference sequence). The CDR3 length is 15 residues. The V end lost 2 bases, the J end lost 7 bases, and 17 bases lay between the germline ends.

The chain is built from TRBV28 and TRBJ2-3, with a possible D match to TRBD2 (6 bases). The length of the CDR3 is 15 residues. Germline CDR1 and CDR2: MDHEN and SYDVKM. Trimming removed 3 bases at V and 6 bases at J, with 16 bases between. The CDR3 region has the DNA TGTGCCAGCAGTTTGCCACCACAAGGGAGGGATACGCAGTATTTT. Protein sequence: CASSLPPQGRDTQYF.

The rearrangement uses TRBV19 and TRBJ1-1; maybe TRBD1 (5 bases). CDR3 length: 15 amino acids. Germline CDR1 is LNHDA and CDR2 is SQIVND (reference sequence). V lost 7 bases and J lost 2, with 17 bases in between. This chain's CDR3 is CASNIRQGKNTEAFF. CDR3 bases: TGTGCCAGTAACATCAGGCAGGGCAAAAACACTGAAGCTTTCTTT.

V gene TRBV7-8 combines with J gene TRBJ2-3, with 8 bases lining up with TRBD1. CDR1 is SGHVS and CDR2 is FQNEAQ in the germline V gene. The CDR3 spans 13 residues. With 3 bases clipped from V and 5 bases from J, the junction kept 1 base outside the gene matches. The CDR3 spells CASSFGTGDTQYF. CDR3 DNA: TGTGCCAGCAGCTTTGGGACAGGAGATACGCAGTATTTT.

The chain recombines TRBV5-1 with TRBJ2-7; the D gene is possibly TRBD2 (6 bases). The V end lost 6 bases, the J end lost 12 bases, and 19 bases lay between the germline ends. This CDR3 is built from 12 residues. Per germline, CDR1 SGHRS and CDR2 YFSETQ. The CDR3 here is CASTGLALGLYF. DNA of the CDR3: TGCGCCAGCACCGGCCTAGCGTTAGGCCTGTACTTC.

The V gene is TRBV19, the J gene TRBJ1-2, with 9 bases identical to TRBD1. The CDR3 runs 13 residues. CDR1 is LNHDA, CDR2 SQIVND, per germline (reference sequence). Unmatched junction bases numbered 10, after V lost 9 bases and J lost 8 bases. The CDR3 bases are TGTGCCAGCAGCCGGGACAGGGTGTGGGGCTACACCTTC. This encodes CASSRDRVWGYTF.

J is TRBJ1-3 and V is TRBV21-1; TRBD1, as called in the table, went unchecked against the DNA. TRBV21-1 is deemed a pseudogene. This CDR3 has 15 amino acids. CDR3: CASSPQQGSGNTIYF. The CDR3 DNA reads TGTGCCAGCAGCCCCCAACAGGGCTCTGGAAACACCATATATTTT.

This sequence joins TRBV28 and TRBJ1-6; tentative D call: TRBD1 (5 bases). The germline CDR1 and CDR2 sequences are MDHEN and SYDVKM. Trimming cost V 3 bases and J 9 bases, with 15 bases left between them. The CDR3 length is 15 residues. In nucleotides, the CDR3 is TGTGCCAGCAGTTTGGGATCGTTCGGGGGTTCACCCCTCCACTTT. Amino acid sequence: CASSLGSFGGSPLHF.

The genes are TRBV5-1 and TRBJ2-2; the D is unclear. This CDR3 is 11 amino acids long. CDR1 and CDR2 from the germline V gene are SGHRS and YFSETQ. Trimming cost V 6 bases and J 4 bases, with 4 bases left between them. CDR3 amino acids: CASKTTGELFF. The CDR3 coding sequence is TGCGCCAGCAAGACCACCGGGGAGCTGTTTTTT.

The gene calls are TRBV4-1 and TRBJ2-1; 8 nucleotides agree with TRBD2. CDR1 is MGHRA, CDR2 YSYEKL, per germline. The CDR3 extends over 14 amino acids. Germline trimming cut 4 bases from V and 12 bases from J; bases unmatched to any gene: 11. CDR3 sequence: CASSPGLAFPRQFF. The DNA for the CDR3 is TGCGCCAGCAGCCCCGGACTAGCTTTTCCCAGGCAGTTCTTC.

V usage is TRBV9 and J usage is TRBJ1-2, with 7 bases that match TRBD1. The CDR3 is 14 residues long. J was trimmed by 4 bases and V by 3 bases; bases with no gene match: 6. Germline CDR1 and CDR2: SGDLS and YYNGEE. The CDR3 protein is CASSEGAGPYGYTF. CDR3 in DNA: TGTGCCAGCAGCGAGGGGGCGGGTCCCTATGGCTACACCTTC. The entire variable domain, with the rest obtained from reference TRBV9 and TRBJ1-2, is as follows: DSGVTQTPKHLITATGQRVTLRCSPRSGDLSVYWYQQSLDQGLQFLIQYYNGEERAKGNILERFSAQQFPDLHSELNLSSLELGDSALYFCASSEGAGPYGYTFGSGTRLTVV.

This sequence joins TRBV6-6 and TRBJ2-5; a weak D match, TRBD2 (6 bases). The V end lost 5 bases, the J end lost 2 bases, and 9 bases lay between the germline ends. The CDR3 length is 13 residues. From germline, CDR1 is MNHNY and CDR2 SVGAGI (reference sequence). CDR3 amino acids: CASSRGSQETQYF. The DNA for the CDR3 is TGTGCCAGCAGTCGGGGGTCTCAAGAGACCCAGTACTTC.

V and J are TRBV6-1 and TRBJ2-7, with TRBD1 matching over 10 bases. The germline V gene has CDR1 MNHNS and CDR2 SASEGT. The CDR3 covers 16 residues. Unmatched junction bases numbered 12, after V lost 4 bases and J lost 6 bases. This CDR3 is CASSGLPGQGTLEQYF. The DNA of the CDR3 is TGTGCCAGCAGTGGTCTACCGGGACAGGGGACCCTCGAGCAGTACTTC.

CDR3 protein: CASTAGYIGEQFF. As DNA, the CDR3 is TGTGCCAGCACTGCAGGGTATATCGGTGAGCAGTTCTTC. The chain employs TRBV2 and TRBJ2-1; the D gene is possibly TRBD1 (5 bases). CDR1 and CDR2 from the germline V gene are SNHLY and FYNNEI. V was clipped by 7 bases and J by 9 bases, with 16 bases between them. CDR3 length equals 13 residues.

The chain is built from TRBV7-2 and TRBJ1-1, with D possibly matching TRBD1 (5 bases). The CDR3 sequence is 14 residues long. V was clipped by 3 bases and J by 3 bases, with 11 bases between them. Germline V gives CDR1 SGHTA, CDR2 FQGNSA. CDR3 coding DNA: TGTGCCAGCAGCTTTGCGGGGGGTCACACTGAAGCTTTCTTT. It is translated as CASSFAGGHTEAFF.

The chain recombines TRBV5-4 with TRBJ1-5, with no clear D. Trimming cost V 1 base and J 0 bases, with 8 bases left between them. This CDR3 is built from 15 residues. The V gene's germline CDR1 is SGHNT and CDR2 YYREEE (reference sequence). The CDR3 nucleotides are TGTGCCAGCAGCTTGAAGCCGGATAGCAATCAGCCCCAGCATTTT. Amino acid sequence: CASSLKPDSNQPQHF.

V usage is TRBV4-2 and J usage is TRBJ1-1, with D perhaps TRBD1 (5 bases). The V end was cut by 5 bases, the J end by 3 bases, with 16 bases between. Germline V gene data show CDR1 as LGHNA and CDR2 as YNFKEQ. This CDR3 contains 15 residues. CDR3 sequence (DNA): TGTGCCAGCAGCTCGACAGCCCAGAGAGACACTGAAGCTTTCTTT. Amino acid sequence: CASSSTAQRDTEAFF.